This T cell receptor beta chain was observed in a study of cytomegalovirus exposure and HLA in healthy donors (dated by TCRdb to about 2017). About the study as a whole: The 666 repertoires of the first cohort and the 95 to 150 validation repertoires were produced on the same platform, according to a later analysis. The study aimed to test whether cataloging public T cell receptors could reveal signatures of past pathogen exposure. Along with the roughly 710-subject first cohort, a separate validation cohort of 120 different subjects was used. To predict cytomegalovirus infection status, the study combined high-throughput TCR immunosequencing, statistical association of individual TCRs with disease status, and machine learning.

The library relied on the immunoSEQ multiplex PCR assay. The authors processed their data as follows. A statistical classification framework was built to diagnose cytomegalovirus status from the catalog of TCR beta chain sequences. TCRdb limited this immuneACCESS table to in-frame rearrangements with V and J called. A share of clones is missing; checked studies link under half to unresolved V genes, and the rest is unexplained. V and J calls and clone size are copied from that table; D and trimming were computed from the DNA. This sample is represented by 50,000 to 65,000 clones; approximately 95% of them were singletons. The ten top clones hold over 6.5% of the sample. Overall results and qualifications from the work: In both the original and validation cohorts, the classifier was reported to diagnose cytomegalovirus status with high specificity and sensitivity. Most TCR sequences were observed very rarely across donors, whereas some public TCRs were present in many individuals. The study gave a list of 150 to 200 TCR beta chains associated with cytomegalovirus. A later analysis had no HLA typing for the validation cohort, so co-occurrence there was scored across all 120 or so repertoires. The authors suggested that the approach could potentially be generalized to other disease states and immunological phenotypes. In vitro tests confirmed that three of the cytomegalovirus-associated TCR beta chains recognize cytomegalovirus antigens. A later analysis found that TCRs clustered in the first cohort also tended to co-occur in the 120 validation repertoires, with roughly 95% of cluster scores above 0.

Separate from the approximately 670-subject first cohort, the validation cohort of 95 to 150 subjects was the group to which the donors belonged. This clone has just one count. This clone's antigen is unknown. Base qualities are not at hand, and no much larger clone is one base apart. The clonotype originates from a woman in her late teens or twenties in good health and CMV-seropositive. The sample consisted of PBMCs.

The CDR3: CASRRLAGTTGELFF. At the DNA level, the sequence is TGTGCCAGCCGCCGACTAGCGGGAACCACCGGGGAGCTGTTTTTT. The rearrangement joined TRBV6-5 to TRBJ2-2; 11 of the junction bases match TRBD2. The CDR3 has 15 amino acids, counting the end cysteine and phenylalanine. Solely the CDR3 DNA is kept, with 45 bases framed from the first base. From a lookup of the germline V gene, CDR1 and CDR2 are MNHEY and SVGAGI. V is cut back by 8 bases and J by 4 bases, with 6 bases in the junction unmatched.